This passage covers 11 T cell receptor beta chains from one sample sequenced in a study of cytomegalovirus exposure and HLA in healthy donors. Primers: 60 Vbeta forward and 13 Jbeta reverse. Profiling relied on immunoSEQ multiplex PCR, and the TCRdb table lists in-frame clones only, not all of them. The profile covers roughly 190,000 clones, with around 78% appearing a single time and about 1.9% taken by the ten largest. The sequenced sample consisted of PBMCs. These receptors originate from a woman in her 30s in good health and CMV-seropositive.

V usage is TRBV5-1 and J usage is TRBJ1-1; a possible D gene is TRBD1 (5 bases). V lost 4 bases to trimming and J lost 1 base, with 23 bases between them. CDR1 SGHRS and CDR2 YFSETQ come from the germline V gene. The CDR3 extends over 18 amino acids. In nucleotides, the CDR3 is TGCGCCAGCAGCACCTTAATCCGGGAGGGACGAAGGAACACTGAAGCTTTCTTT. This sequence encodes CASSTLIREGRRNTEAFF.

This clone turned up a few times. The gene calls are TRBV9 and TRBJ1-1, with D uncertain. Deletions cut 4 bases from V and 8 bases from J, with 18 bases between. This CDR3 is 14 amino acids long. CDR1 is SGDLS, CDR2 YYNGEE, per germline. The CDR3 DNA reads TGTGCCAGCAGCTCATCCCTGGTGGAGGTGGAAGCTTTCTTT. It specifies CASSSSLVEVEAFF.

The chain is built from TRBV6-1 and TRBJ2-3; maybe TRBD2 (6 bases). The CDR3 runs to 18 residues. Trimming left V 1 base short and J 0 bases short, with 17 bases between. Germline V gives CDR1 MNHNS, CDR2 SASEGT. The CDR3 DNA reads as TGTGCCAGCAGTGAAGATTACCGGGACTCTGCTAGCACAGATACGCAGTATTTT. Residues: CASSEDYRDSASTDTQYF.

This clone has a handful of counts. The rearrangement joins TRBV13 to TRBJ2-3, with 11 bases aligning to TRBD2. Trimming cost V 6 bases and J 6 bases; bases outside gene matches: 17. CDR3 length: 18 amino acids. Germline V gives CDR1 PRHDT, CDR2 FYEKMQ (reference sequence). CDR3 nucleotide sequence: TGTGCCAGCAGAACCGGCCCCCAAACTAGCGGGAGCTTGGATACGCAGTATTTT. Amino acids: CASRTGPQTSGSLDTQYF.

The V call is TRBV9, the J call TRBJ2-2, with 12 bases aligning to TRBD2. The CDR3 consists of 18 residues. Germline CDR1 SGDLS, CDR2 YYNGEE. V was clipped by 0 bases and J by 7 bases; unmatched bases: 10. CDR3 amino acids: CASSVDPLAGGLIGELFF. The DNA of the CDR3 is TGTGCCAGCAGCGTAGATCCCCTAGCGGGAGGGCTTATCGGGGAGCTGTTTTTT.

In its sample, this clone was seen a few times. The rearrangement joins TRBV6-5 to TRBJ1-1; 8 bases align to TRBD1. Trimming removed 6 bases from V and 3 bases from J; junction bases left unmatched: 3. Germline V gene data show CDR1 as MNHEY and CDR2 as SVGAGI. The CDR3 spans 13 residues. CDR3 bases: TGTGCCAGCAGCAGGGGGCTCTACACTGAAGCTTTCTTT. Its translation is CASSRGLYTEAFF.

The J gene is TRBJ1-5, the V gene TRBV7-8; weak D call: TRBD1 (5 bases). The CDR3 covers 14 residues. From germline, CDR1 is SGHVS and CDR2 FQNEAQ. Trimming took 1 base from V and 1 from J, leaving 5 bases between them. CDR3 protein: CASSLGQSNQPQHF. The CDR3 DNA reads TGTGCCAGCAGCTTAGGACAGAGCAATCAGCCCCAGCATTTT.

The V gene is TRBV7-2, the J gene TRBJ2-5; D is possibly TRBD2 (6 bases). V shed 3 bases and J shed 3 bases, with 17 bases lying between them. The germline V gene has CDR1 SGHTA and CDR2 FQGNSA. This CDR3 comprises 16 residues. CDR3: CASSFRRVKGKETQYF. The CDR3 DNA reads as TGTGCCAGCAGCTTTCGGAGGGTAAAGGGGAAAGAGACCCAGTACTTC.

The chain is built from TRBV7-2 and TRBJ1-5; D is unclear. The CDR3 sequence is 14 residues long. Germline-derived CDR1 and CDR2 are SGHTA and FQGNSA. V gave up 1 base and J gave up 7 bases, with 11 bases separating them. The CDR3: CASSLGGTGQPQHF. CDR3 coding DNA: TGTGCCAGCAGCTTAGGGGGAACGGGGCAGCCCCAGCATTTT.

This chain joins TRBV6-5 and TRBJ1-5; TRBD1 matches 8 bases. Germline V gene data show CDR1 as MNHEY and CDR2 as SVGAGI. Trimming cost V 9 bases and J 3 bases; bases outside gene matches: 10. This CDR3 has 15 residues. The chain's CDR3 is CARQDRGPPNQPQHF. In DNA form, the CDR3 reads TGTGCCAGACAAGACAGGGGACCTCCCAATCAGCCCCAGCATTTT.

The chain recombines TRBV29-1 with TRBJ2-5; D unresolved. Germline V lookup: CDR1 SQVTM, CDR2 ANQGSEA. CDR3 size: 14 residues. V lost 5 bases and J lost 2, with 15 bases in between. The CDR3 here is CSVPSAVTQETQYF. CDR3 DNA sequence: TGCAGCGTTCCTTCCGCGGTTACTCAAGAGACCCAGTACTTC.